This TCR beta chain was profiled in a study of OX40 agonist ivuxolimab in advanced cancers. The overall study: Of mixed ages from about 23 to 79 and averaging approximately 60 years, the group was approximately 80% male. Checkpoint inhibitors had been given previously to 40% of patients.

With respect to this clone: Its cognate antigen is unknown.

Broader study findings: Dosing at 0.1 to 3.0 mg/kg was accompanied by clonal expansion of CD4+ and CD8+ blood T cells by week 6.

Data came from immunoSEQ multiplex PCR; TCRdb stores just in-frame clones and leaves some out. Here the sample spans tens of thousands of clones, 75% to 90% being singletons. CDR1 MNHEY and CDR2 SMNVEV come from the germline V gene (reference sequence). V shed 0 bases, J shed 0 bases, and the junction held 1 base outside the gene matches. The CDR3 runs to 15 residues. The J gene is TRBJ2-7, the V gene TRBV27; 8 bases match TRBD2. The source of this sequence is an adult with an advanced solid tumor such as melanoma, head and neck, liver or kidney cancer. Sequencing was performed on CD4+ or CD8+ T cells sorted from blood, taken in a trial of the OX40 agonist ivuxolimab. The CDR3 bases are TGTGCCAGCAGTTTATCGAGCGGGAGCTCCTACGAGCAGTACTTC. Amino acid sequence: CASSLSSGSSYEQYF.